These 18 T cell receptor beta chains were sequenced from one sample in a study of cytomegalovirus exposure and HLA in healthy donors. The method was immunoSEQ multiplex PCR; TCRdb's version includes in-frame clones alone and lacks a portion of them. Of tens of thousands of clones in the sample, approximately 97% are singletons; the top ten hold 2% to 2.5%. Sequencing was performed on PBMCs. These receptors were taken from a young man in good health and CMV-seronegative.

The J gene is TRBJ1-3, the V gene TRBV6-6, with D unresolved. V was clipped by 4 bases and J by 4 bases, with 14 bases between them. The CDR3 is 15 amino acids. Germline lookup yields CDR1 MNHNY and CDR2 SVGAGI (reference sequence). This CDR3 reads CASSSAKPRGNTIYF. In nucleotides, the CDR3 is TGTGCCAGCAGTTCCGCAAAGCCCCGAGGAAACACCATATATTTT.

This sequence joins TRBV9 and TRBJ2-7; D is unclear. This CDR3 spans 13 amino acids. V lost 0 bases and J 5 bases, leaving 9 bases between the germline ends. Germline lookup yields CDR1 SGDLS and CDR2 YYNGEE. The CDR3 DNA reads as TGTGCCAGCAGCGTAGCCCCCAGGAACGAGCAGTACTTC. Protein product: CASSVAPRNEQYF. The full variable domain, completed using reference TRBV9 and TRBJ2-7, is DSGVTQTPKHLITATGQRVTLRCSPRSGDLSVYWYQQSLDQGLQFLIQYYNGEERAKGNILERFSAQQFPDLHSELNLSSLELGDSALYFCASSVAPRNEQYFGPGTRLTVT.

The V and J genes are TRBV27 and TRBJ2-1; perhaps TRBD1 as D (5 bases). Germline V gene data show CDR1 as MNHEY and CDR2 as SMNVEV (reference sequence). V was trimmed by 3 bases and J by 8 bases, leaving 11 bases between them. This CDR3 is built from 13 residues. CDR3 DNA: TGTGCCAGCAGTTTGGGGCAGGCCTATGAGCAGTTCTTC. Protein: CASSLGQAYEQFF.

This chain joins TRBV2 and TRBJ1-3; D may be TRBD1 (6 bases). Germline V CDR1 and CDR2: SNHLY, FYNNEI. CDR3 size: 16 residues. The V end lost 0 bases, the J end lost 3 bases, and 12 bases lay between the germline ends. CDR3 sequence: CASSEAGGGYGNTIYF. CDR3 in DNA: TGTGCCAGCAGTGAAGCGGGAGGGGGTTATGGAAACACCATATATTTT.

The chain uses TRBV28 and TRBJ1-2; TRBD1 matches at 10 bases. Unmatched junction bases numbered 5, after V lost 8 bases and J lost 2 bases. The germline V gene has CDR1 MDHEN and CDR2 SYDVKM. The CDR3 length is 14 residues. The CDR3: CASGLTGGNYGYTF. DNA for the CDR3: TGTGCCAGCGGGTTGACAGGGGGCAACTATGGCTACACCTTC.

CDR3 loop: CASRRQGKNNSPLHF. The CDR3 coding sequence is TGTGCCAGCAGACGTCAGGGCAAGAATAATTCACCCCTCCACTTT. The chain couples TRBV28 to TRBJ1-6; D is possibly TRBD1 (5 bases). Trimming shortened V by 6 bases and J by 5 bases, and 14 bases separated the two germline ends. Germline V gives CDR1 MDHEN, CDR2 SYDVKM. The CDR3 runs to 15 residues.

The chain combines TRBV7-2 with TRBJ2-7, with D possibly TRBD2 on 5 matching bases. V shed 0 bases and J shed 3 bases, with 12 bases lying between them. The CDR3 extends over 15 amino acids. CDR1 and CDR2 from the germline V gene are SGHTA and FQGNSA. Written as DNA, the CDR3 is TGTGCCAGCAGCTTAGCCGGAGGACTGAGCTACGAGCAGTACTTC. This encodes CASSLAGGLSYEQYF.

The rearrangement joins TRBV4-1 to TRBJ2-1, with TRBD1 matching over 7 bases. This CDR3 has 15 residues. J lost 8 bases, V lost 0 bases, and 7 bases had no gene match. Looked up from germline, CDR1 is MGHRA and CDR2 is YSYEKL. CDR3 protein: CASSQDTTGSDEQFF. As DNA, the CDR3 is TGCGCCAGCAGCCAAGATACGACAGGGTCCGATGAGCAGTTCTTC.

This clone was picked up one time. V gene TRBV28 combines with J gene TRBJ2-3; 9 nucleotides match TRBD2. From germline, CDR1 is MDHEN and CDR2 SYDVKM. This CDR3 has 16 residues. The V gene end was trimmed by 5 bases and the J gene end by 5 bases; junction bases not matched to a gene: 11. CDR3 sequence (DNA): TGTGCCAGCAGTCTCTTAGCGGGAGAATATAGAGATACGCAGTATTTT. Amino acid sequence: CASSLLAGEYRDTQYF.

The chain recombines TRBV6-5 with TRBJ1-5; D possibly corresponds to TRBD1 (5 bases). The CDR3 totals 15 residues. Trimming left V 1 base short and J 0 bases short, with 7 bases between. CDR1 and CDR2 (germline): MNHEY, SVGAGI. CDR3 sequence reads: CASSYLQGSNQPQHF. DNA of the CDR3: TGTGCCAGCAGTTACTTGCAGGGTAGCAATCAGCCCCAGCATTTT.

The chain joins TRBV18 to TRBJ2-2, with D hard to call. Germline loops: CDR1 KGHSH, CDR2 LQKENI. Trimming removed 3 bases from V and 5 bases from J, with 13 bases in between. This CDR3 comprises 15 residues. CDR3 DNA sequence: TGTGCCAGCTCACCGTCCGCGGTGAGGACCGGGGAGCTGTTTTTT. Amino acids: CASSPSAVRTGELFF.

J is TRBJ1-1 and V is TRBV5-1; D might be TRBD1 (6 bases). Germline loops: CDR1 SGHRS, CDR2 YFSETQ. V dropped 1 base and J dropped 1 base, with 8 bases sitting between them. The length of the CDR3 is 14 residues. In DNA, the CDR3 is TGCGCCAGCAGCTTGTGGGGGCCGAACACTGAAGCTTTCTTT. Protein: CASSLWGPNTEAFF.

CDR3 DNA: TGTGCCAGCAGCTCCGGCGCGGGGTTTAGCGGCTACACCTTC. This encodes CASSSGAGFSGYTF. The rearrangement links TRBV5-5 to TRBJ1-2; D unresolved. The V and J ends lost 3 bases and 8 bases respectively, with 17 bases between them. CDR3 length: 14 amino acids. CDR1 and CDR2 (germline): SGHKS, YYEKEE (reference sequence).

The V gene is TRBV11-2, the J gene TRBJ1-1; 7 nucleotides line up with TRBD1. This CDR3 spans 11 amino acids. CDR1 and CDR2 from the germline V gene are SGHAT and FQNNGV. V lost 5 bases and J lost 11; bases outside the gene matches: 5. The CDR3 DNA follows: TGTGCCAGCAGCCAGACAGGGATCGCTTTCTTT. This gives the protein CASSQTGIAFF.

This chain links TRBV28 with TRBJ2-7; 8 nucleotides agree with TRBD1. The CDR3 spans 14 residues. CDR1 and CDR2 (germline): MDHEN, SYDVKM. Unmatched junction bases numbered 7, after V lost 5 bases and J lost 4 bases. The CDR3 bases are TGTGCCAGCAGTACAGGGGGAGGACCTTACGAGCAGTACTTC. Translating it yields CASSTGGGPYEQYF.

The rearrangement joins TRBV5-1 to TRBJ2-6; 8 positions match TRBD1. The CDR3 runs to 16 residues. Germline V gene sequence: CDR1 SGHRS, CDR2 YFSETQ. Trimming took 3 bases from V and 0 from J; bases not matched to a gene: 2. CDR3 in DNA: TGCGCCAGCAGCTCAGGACAGGGCTCTGGGGCCAACGTCCTGACTTTC. It codes for CASSSGQGSGANVLTF.

This chain connects TRBV19 to TRBJ2-1; tentative D call: TRBD2 (7 bases). The CDR3 is 18 amino acids. With 7 bases removed from V and 8 bases from J, the gap between germline ends came to 30 bases. CDR1 LNHDA and CDR2 SQIVND come from the germline V gene (reference sequence). The CDR3: CASTYEGGGTRLRDEQFF. The CDR3 coding sequence is TGTGCCAGTACCTACGAAGGGGGAGGGACCAGGCTCCGGGATGAGCAGTTCTTC.

This clone was detected once. The rearrangement uses TRBV6-7 and TRBJ1-5; a possible D gene is TRBD1 (5 bases). TRBV6-7 is recorded as an ORF, its role being uncertain. This CDR3 has 15 amino acids. The V and J ends lost 6 bases and 7 bases respectively, with 19 bases between them. The CDR3 spells CASRPPLKGRQPQHF. CDR3 bases: TGTGCCAGCAGACCTCCACTGAAGGGGCGGCAGCCCCAGCATTTT.